The 6 T cell receptor beta chains listed next were all sequenced from one sample in a study of T cells in Graves' hyperthyroidism and ophthalmopathy. From RNA transcripts, TCR beta CDR3 regions were amplified. HTBI primers drove first-round RT-PCR of the TCR CDR3. MiXCR, applied by TCRdb to the multiplex PCR reads, yields one record per CDR3 protein. Here the sample spans hundreds of thousands of distinct CDR3 sequences, about 14% being singletons. The specimen sequenced was blood. These receptors all come from a woman in her 50s with Graves' ophthalmopathy.

The table lists this clonotype with many counts. The chain recombines TRBV11-2 with TRBJ2-7; possible D gene TRBD1, 5 bases. CDR3 length equals 15 residues. Germline CDR1 reads SGHAT; CDR2 reads FQNNGV. The germline V and J ends were trimmed by 0 bases and 3 bases, with 12 bases remaining between them. The CDR3 protein is CASSLDRAGYYEQYF. In DNA form, the CDR3 reads TGTGCCAGCAGCTTAGATCGGGCAGGGTACTACGAGCAGTACTTC.

This clonotype was recorded at least ten times. The chain links TRBV7-2 to TRBJ1-5; D may be TRBD1 (5 bases). CDR3 size: 16 residues. Trimming cost V 1 base and J 5 bases, with 15 bases left between them. Germline values: CDR1 SGHTA, CDR2 FQGNSA. The CDR3 reads CASSLDVAGYHQPQHF. The DNA of the CDR3 is TGTGCCAGCAGCTTAGATGTTGCAGGGTATCATCAGCCCCAGCATTTT.

The genes are TRBV28 and TRBJ2-7; D gene unclear. V was trimmed by 7 bases and J by 1 base, leaving 14 bases between them. This CDR3 has 14 amino acids. The V gene's germline CDR1 is MDHEN and CDR2 SYDVKM. CDR3 bases: TGTGCCAGCATTCGGGCAGGAGAATCCTACGAGCAGTACTTC. It specifies CASIRAGESYEQYF.

This clonotype was picked up a small number of times. V usage is TRBV12-3 or TRBV12-4 and J usage is TRBJ2-2; 8 bases align to TRBD1. The CDR3 sequence is 18 residues long. The junction had 13 bases not matched to a gene; V was cut back by 3 bases and J by 4 bases. The CDR3 loop is CASSLTFSQGAVTGELFF. For the CDR3, the DNA is TGTGCCAGCAGTTTGACTTTCAGTCAGGGGGCGGTCACCGGGGAGCTGTTTTTT.

A few counts support this clonotype. The rearrangement uses TRBV5-1 and TRBJ2-7; D unclear. V was trimmed by 4 bases and J by 2 bases, leaving 13 bases between them. This CDR3 has 14 residues. CDR1 SGHRS and CDR2 YFSETQ come from the germline V gene. This chain's CDR3 is CASSETQVAYEQYF. The DNA of the CDR3 is TGCGCCAGCAGCGAAACTCAAGTAGCCTACGAGCAGTACTTC.

This clonotype was seen a handful of times. This chain uses TRBV5-6 with TRBJ2-7, with D perhaps matching TRBD1 (5 bases). Germline V gene data show CDR1 as SGHDT and CDR2 as YYEEEE. The CDR3 runs 14 residues. The germline V and J ends were trimmed by 4 bases and 2 bases, with 13 bases remaining between them. The CDR3 DNA is TGTGCCAGCAGCCGGACACCCGAGGCCTACGAGCAGTACTTC. It codes for CASSRTPEAYEQYF.